The sequence of this T cell receptor beta chain was determined in a study of vaccination and CD4 T cells after COVID-19. The Oncomine TCR Beta short-read assay was applied to DNA of cultured CD4+ T cells. TCRdb passed the PCR reads through MiXCR, listing each CDR3 protein once. The data contain more than 15,000 distinct CDR3 sequences, around 48% of them singletons. This CDR3 region has 15 residues. Unmatched junction bases numbered 13, after V lost 4 bases and J lost 10 bases. Germline-derived CDR1 and CDR2 are SGHNT and YYREEE (reference sequence). The sample's time point: late sampling 161 to 241 days after vaccination in a few convalescent patients. Treatment defined: approximately 10-day PBMC culture with coronavirus spike peptide pools or control peptides (ViraFEST assay). Comments on this clonotype: No antigen is known for it.

The sequencing used CD4+ T cells from blood, cultured in vitro, collected about 7 months after SARS-CoV-2 vaccination. The receptor was derived from a human donor who had recovered from COVID-19. The J gene is TRBJ2-1, the V gene TRBV5-4, with 8 bases aligning to TRBD2. CDR3 sequence: CASSRRGLVAGEQFF. The CDR3 DNA follows: TGTGCCAGCAGCCGGCGGGGACTAGTAGCTGGAGAGCAGTTCTTC.